This TCR beta chain was recorded in a study of CD4 T cells in relation to SARS-CoV-2 and coronaviruses. Study outcomes and limitations: Crossreactive clones expanded significantly less to SARS-CoV-2 than monoreactive clones. Approximately 65% of donors had memory CD4+ clonotypes crossrecognizing SARS-CoV-2 and common cold coronavirus spike.

TCRdb keeps only in-frame clones here, not all; method: immunoSEQ multiplex PCR. The table shows 15,000 to 20,000 clones, with around 81% occurring only once. The CDR3 has 15 residues. The V gene end was trimmed by 6 bases and the J gene end by 8 bases; junction bases not matched to a gene: 13. CDR1 and CDR2 from the germline V gene are SNHLY and FYNNEI. Before the COVID-19 pandemic, during about 2010-2018, CD4+ T cells were taken from unexposed donors. CD4+ T cells were isolated from the cells after roughly 11 days of culture. Approximately 1.8 million PBMCs per well were cultured with around 10 IU/ml IL-2. Comment on this clone: The antigen remains undetermined.

The J gene is TRBJ2-7, the V gene TRBV2, with 10 bases that match TRBD2. The specimen was CD4+ T cells from PBMCs, cultured in vitro. The clonotype originates from a human donor in good health. CDR3 residues: CASRGGLAGVSQQYF. CDR3 DNA sequence: TGTGCCAGCAGGGGCGGGCTAGCGGGGGTATCTCAGCAGTACTTC.